The clone carrying this T cell receptor (beta chain) has ten or more counts. Authors' methods: The assay estimated nucleated cells by amplifying reference gene primers. Only in-frame clones appear in the TCRdb table, and some are missing; sequencing was by immunoSEQ multiplex PCR. Clonal size and the V and J genes are those of that table, whereas D and trimming came from the DNA. Of 250,000 to 300,000 clones in the sample, approximately 87% were seen once. The CDR3 has 22 residues. V shed 0 bases and J 2 bases; nucleotides not matched to a gene: 18. Germline V gene lookup returns CDR1 KGHDR and CDR2 SFDVKD. The sample comes from a study of blood T cell repertoires in COVID-19. About the study: Sites in the United States, Italy and Spain provided acute and convalescent COVID-19 samples.

The rearrangement uses TRBV24-1 and TRBJ1-5; 10 bases fit TRBD1. This TCR came from a man aged 60-69 years who had recovered from COVID-19. Sequencing input: peripheral blood. This CDR3 reads CATSDLVDRDRGTGIGNQPQHF. CDR3 DNA sequence: TGTGCCACCAGTGATTTGGTCGATCGGGACAGGGGTACAGGGATCGGCAATCAGCCCCAGCATTTT.